This T cell receptor beta chain is from a study of T cells after yellow fever vaccination (dated by TCRdb to 2018 to 2020). About the investigation overall: The SMART-Seq v4 Ultra Low Input RNA kit was used to prepare libraries from fractions with low cell numbers. The cohort comprised two healthy male donors, one aged 18 to 30 and one aged 30 to 40 years. Blood was collected at multiple timepoints before and after primary and secondary immunization, and bulk PBMC replicates and cell subsets were isolated. To track T-cell clones before and after primary and booster YFV17D yellow fever vaccination, bulk TCR alpha and beta repertoires were sequenced longitudinally.

TCR cDNA was made using 5'RACE template switching, a step that added a universal primer site and unique molecular identifiers. cDNA synthesis was primed from both the TCR alpha and TCR beta constant segments. Libraries were amplified in two PCR steps, with sample barcodes and sequencing adapters added in the second step. Sequencing of the libraries was done on either Illumina HiSeq 2500 (2x100 bp) or NovaSeq (2x150 bp). In the source study's methods: MIGEC handled demultiplexing of reads and collapsing into UMI consensus sequences, while MiXCR performed V(D)J alignment. Vaccine-responding clonotypes were defined with edgeR using replicate PBMC samples, requiring FDR below 0.01 and a log2 fold change above 5 up to day 15. Each bulk clonotype was labeled CD4 or CD8 based on which sequenced repertoire, CD4 or CD8, contained the clonotype at higher abundance. The public reads were run again by TCRdb, first through fastp at Q25 and then through MiXCR, and only productive beta chains were kept. Under each unique CDR3 protein, matching rows form one entry showing the most common genes and DNA. The V and J calls come from TCRdb's annotation, not from the publication. The sample table records 200,000 to 300,000 distinct CDR3 sequences; 10% to 15% of these occur just once. Clones ranked in the top ten supply about 0.54% of the sample.

What the study reported, not specific to this receptor: After the booster, most clones that had expanded after primary vaccination were detected again (around 97% of CD4 and over 75% of CD8), suggesting broad maintenance of memory. A small share of clonotypes occurred in both CD4 and CD8 compartments, likely arising from convergent recombination. Computational filtering was needed because FACS-sorted repertoires could contain abundant contaminating clonotypes from the bulk population. Because only a couple of donors were included in the study, the extent to which the findings can be generalized is limited. The secondary T-cell response was weaker than the primary response but faster, peaking on day 5 instead of day 15.

The CDR3, cysteine through phenylalanine, is 15 amino acids long. Only CDR3 DNA is held: 45 bases, read in frame from base 1. CDR1 and CDR2 (DFQATT, SNEGSKA) derive from the germline V gene (reference sequence). The trim is 6 bases for V and 4 bases for J, with a gap of 22 bases between the germline ends. This clonotype was seen a few times. Which antigen it targets is not known. The sample holds no much larger clone one base away, and base qualities are not on file. The treatment or condition tag for this specimen amounts to: live attenuated yellow fever vaccine strain. A standard Ficoll-Paque protocol was used to isolate PBMCs from peripheral blood. CD4 and CD8 T-cell fractions were isolated with Dynabeads CD4 and CD8 positive selection kits. RNA was extracted with TriZol from bulk PBMCs, CD4 and CD8 fractions, and dextramer-positive and dextramer-negative fractions.

Specimen: CD4+ T cells sorted from PBMCs, collected 45 days after the yellow fever booster vaccination. The clonotype comes from a man aged 25-40 years who received the YFV17D yellow fever vaccine. The chain employs TRBV20-1 and TRBJ2-7; TRBD1 is a weak D gene call, 6 bases matching. The DNA is as follows: TGCAGTGCGGACCCCCGAAGACAGGACTCTTACGAGCAGTACTTC. This is translated as CSADPRRQDSYEQYF.